This TCR beta chain is from a study of cytomegalovirus exposure and HLA in healthy donors. Study-level background: Of all 400 or so donors who were genotyped, around 82% belonged to the Caucasian-associated ancestry cluster. Overall study findings and caveats: As a later analysis revealed, the rate of TCR association differed by HLA locus, with DRB1 most and HLA-C fewest.

Comments on this clone: The antigen is undetermined.

It was healthy bone marrow donors who served as donors. After removal of 8 bases from V and 3 bases from J, the junction contained 10 bases not matched to a gene. The CDR3 is 15 residues long. Per germline, CDR1 MNHNY and CDR2 SVGAGI (reference sequence). Researchers ran the PCR with 60 Vbeta and 13 Jbeta primers. Study processing details: There were around 77 million unique TCR beta chains by a later count, and some 10 million of them were shared. Only in-frame clones appear in the TCRdb table, and some are missing; sequencing was by immunoSEQ multiplex PCR. That table supplies the V and J calls and clone size; D and trimming were determined from the DNA. The data contain about 70,000 clones, 75% to 90% of them seen just once; the ten biggest clones take up about 12%.

The source is a woman between 25 and 40 years old in good health and CMV-seropositive. The sample taken for sequencing was PBMCs. The chain recombines TRBV6-6 with TRBJ2-1; 7 nucleotides match TRBD1. The CDR3 DNA reads as TGTGCCAGCTATTCCCGGGACAGCTACTACAATGAGCAGTTCTTC. Amino acid sequence: CASYSRDSYYNEQFF.